This T cell receptor (beta chain) was sequenced in a study of cytomegalovirus exposure and HLA in healthy donors. CDR1 and CDR2 from the germline V gene are SQVTM and ANQGSEA. Trimming removed 4 bases at V and 2 bases at J, with 11 bases between. The CDR3 totals 13 residues. Study outcomes and limitations: High specificity and sensitivity for cytomegalovirus status were reported for the classifier.

The PCR used 60 Vbeta and 13 Jbeta primers. The data were produced by immunoSEQ multiplex PCR, yet TCRdb's version contains in-frame clones alone and is incomplete. This repertoire shows around 54,000 clones, approximately 82% found once; its top ten account for around 2.9%. As concerns this clone: No antigen is known for it.

Healthy people donating bone marrow made up the donors. Sequencing used PBMCs. This TCR came from a woman younger than 30 in good health and CMV-seronegative. The chain carries TRBV29-1 and TRBJ1-1, with D perhaps matching TRBD1 (5 bases). Written as DNA, the CDR3 is TGCAGCGTTGGTCCGGGGGGAAACACTGAAGCTTTCTTT. Protein: CSVGPGGNTEAFF.